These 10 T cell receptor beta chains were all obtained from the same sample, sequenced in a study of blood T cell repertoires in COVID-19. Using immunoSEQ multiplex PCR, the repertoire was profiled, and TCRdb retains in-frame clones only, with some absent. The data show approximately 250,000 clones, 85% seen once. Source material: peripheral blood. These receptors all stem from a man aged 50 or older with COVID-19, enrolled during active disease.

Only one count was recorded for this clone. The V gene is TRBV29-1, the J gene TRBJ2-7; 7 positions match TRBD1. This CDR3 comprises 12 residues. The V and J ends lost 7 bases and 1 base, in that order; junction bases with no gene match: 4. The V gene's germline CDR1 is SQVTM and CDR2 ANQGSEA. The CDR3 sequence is CSGRTGSYEQYF. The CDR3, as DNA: TGCAGCGGCCGGACAGGTTCCTACGAGCAGTACTTC.

The CDR3: CASSKNRGPPYEQYF. DNA for the CDR3: TGTGCCAGCAGCAAGAACAGGGGTCCTCCCTACGAGCAGTACTTC. V and J are TRBV11-1 and TRBJ2-7, with TRBD1 identical over 7 bases. V gave up 5 bases and J gave up 2 bases; unmatched junction bases: 9. Per the germline V gene, CDR1 is SGHAT and CDR2 is FQDESV (reference sequence). The CDR3 is made up of 15 amino acids.

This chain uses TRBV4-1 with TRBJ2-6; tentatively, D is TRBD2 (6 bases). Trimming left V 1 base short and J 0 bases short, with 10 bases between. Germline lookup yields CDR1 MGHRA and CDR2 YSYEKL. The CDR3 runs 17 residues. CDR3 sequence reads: CASSQAGEISGANVLTF. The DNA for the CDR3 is TGCGCCAGCAGCCAAGCGGGGGAGATCTCTGGGGCCAACGTCCTGACTTTC.

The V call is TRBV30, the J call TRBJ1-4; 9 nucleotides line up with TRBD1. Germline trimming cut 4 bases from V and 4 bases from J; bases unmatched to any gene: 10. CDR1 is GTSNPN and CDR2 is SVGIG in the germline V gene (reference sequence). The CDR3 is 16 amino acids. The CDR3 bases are TGTGCCTGGAACCCGGGACAGGGATTCGGTAATGAAAAACTGTTTTTT. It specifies CAWNPGQGFGNEKLFF.

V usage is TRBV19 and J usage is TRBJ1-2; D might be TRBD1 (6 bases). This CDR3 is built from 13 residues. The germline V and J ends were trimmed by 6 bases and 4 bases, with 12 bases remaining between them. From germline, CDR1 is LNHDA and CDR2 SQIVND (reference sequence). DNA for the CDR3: TGTGCCAGTAGCTACACAGGGTCCTATGGCTACACCTTC. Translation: CASSYTGSYGYTF.

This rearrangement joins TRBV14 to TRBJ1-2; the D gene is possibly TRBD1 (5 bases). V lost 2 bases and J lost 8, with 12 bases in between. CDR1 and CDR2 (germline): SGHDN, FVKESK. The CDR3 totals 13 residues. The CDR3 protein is CASSQQRGAGYTF. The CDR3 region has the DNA TGTGCCAGCAGCCAACAACGCGGGGCCGGCTACACCTTC.

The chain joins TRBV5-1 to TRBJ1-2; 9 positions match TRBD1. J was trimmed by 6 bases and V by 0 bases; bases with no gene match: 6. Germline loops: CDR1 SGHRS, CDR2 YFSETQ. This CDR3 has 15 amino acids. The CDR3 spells CASSLGTGANHGYTF. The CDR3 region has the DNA TGCGCCAGCAGCTTGGGGACAGGGGCGAACCATGGCTACACCTTC.

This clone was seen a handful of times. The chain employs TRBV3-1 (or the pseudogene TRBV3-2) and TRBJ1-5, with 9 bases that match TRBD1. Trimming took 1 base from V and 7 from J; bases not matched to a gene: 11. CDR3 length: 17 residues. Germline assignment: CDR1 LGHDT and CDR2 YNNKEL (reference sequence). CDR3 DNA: TGTGCCAGCAGCCAAGCCTCAACAGGGGGCTTGAGGCAGCCCCAGCATTTT. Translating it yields CASSQASTGGLRQPQHF.

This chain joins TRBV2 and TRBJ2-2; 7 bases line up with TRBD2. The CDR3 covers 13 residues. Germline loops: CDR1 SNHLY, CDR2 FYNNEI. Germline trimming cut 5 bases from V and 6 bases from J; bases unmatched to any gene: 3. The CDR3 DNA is TGTGCCAGCAGTCCGGGGAGGGCCGGGGAGCTGTTTTTT. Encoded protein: CASSPGRAGELFF.

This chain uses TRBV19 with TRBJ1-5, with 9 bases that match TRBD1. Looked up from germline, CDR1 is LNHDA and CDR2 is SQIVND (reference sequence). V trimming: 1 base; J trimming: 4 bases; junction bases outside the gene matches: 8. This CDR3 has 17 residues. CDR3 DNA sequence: TGTGCCAGTAGTATAGTCCGAACAGGGGGCTTTAATCAGCCCCAGCATTTT. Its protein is CASSIVRTGGFNQPQHF.